A single sample gave rise to the 18 T cell receptor beta chains below, sequenced in a study of Graves' ophthalmopathy and Graves' hyperthyroidism. RNA transcripts were the source from which TCR beta CDR3 regions were amplified. A first-round RT-PCR used HTBI primers, followed by a second-round multiplex PCR. TCRdb used MiXCR to reprocess the multiplex PCR reads, holding one entry per CDR3 protein. The sample holds roughly 500,000 distinct CDR3 sequences, approximately 15% seen once. The sequenced sample was blood. These TCRs come from a woman between 25 and 40 years old with Graves' ophthalmopathy.

Many counts were recorded for this clonotype. CDR3 DNA sequence: TGTGCCAGCAGACCCACCGATGACCGCTCCTACGAGCAGTACTTC. Its translation: CASRPTDDRSYEQYF. The genes are TRBV28 and TRBJ2-7; D gene ambiguous. There are 15 residues in the CDR3. Trimming took 6 bases from V and 0 from J, leaving 15 bases between them. From germline, CDR1 is MDHEN and CDR2 SYDVKM.

This clonotype was detected many times. The V gene is TRBV7-6, the J gene TRBJ1-3, with 7 nucleotides matching TRBD1. The CDR3 spans 15 residues. The V gene's germline CDR1 is SGHVS and CDR2 FNYEAQ. V lost 4 bases and J lost 5; bases outside the gene matches: 8. As DNA, the CDR3 is TGTGCCAGCAGCTCTTTGACAGGGTATCGAAACACCATATATTTT. It yields the protein CASSSLTGYRNTIYF.

This clonotype was found many times. The chain employs TRBV5-8 and TRBJ2-5; D ambiguous. There are 12 residues in the CDR3. The ends were cut back, 7 bases at V and 8 bases at J, with 15 bases in the middle. Germline V gene sequence: CDR1 SGHTS, CDR2 YDEGEE. The CDR3 region is CASDSGSDTQYF. The DNA for the CDR3 is TGTGCCAGCGACTCAGGCTCAGATACCCAGTACTTC.

This clonotype showed up just a few times. CDR3 nucleotides: TGTGCCAGCAGCTATCGACAGGGGGCTTACGCAGAGCAGTACTTC. Protein: CASSYRQGAYAEQYF. The chain employs TRBV7-6 and TRBJ2-7, with 10 bases lining up with TRBD1. Germline CDR1 SGHVS, CDR2 FNYEAQ. V lost 4 bases and J lost 7; bases outside the gene matches: 10. CDR3 length: 15 residues.

This clonotype has at least ten counts. The chain links TRBV18 to TRBJ1-1; the D is unclear. V was shortened by 2 bases and J by 4 bases, with 14 bases between the two germline ends. Germline V gives CDR1 KGHSH, CDR2 LQKENI. CDR3 length: 15 amino acids. CDR3 in amino acids: CASSPIDSSATEAFF. The CDR3, as DNA: TGTGCCAGCTCACCAATCGACTCCTCGGCCACTGAAGCTTTCTTT.

This chain joins TRBV7-9 and TRBJ1-1, with 9 bases identical to TRBD1. V trimming: 1 base; J trimming: 1 base; junction bases outside the gene matches: 1. This CDR3 has 15 residues. Per the germline V gene, CDR1 is SEHNR and CDR2 is FQNEAQ (reference sequence). DNA for the CDR3: TGTGCCAGCAGCTTAGAGGACAGGGGGAACACTGAAGCTTTCTTT. This encodes CASSLEDRGNTEAFF.

V is TRBV20-1 and J is TRBJ2-7; D not resolved. The CDR3 runs to 15 residues. The ends were cut back, 0 bases at V and 2 bases at J, with 14 bases in the middle. The germline CDR1 and CDR2 sequences are DFQATT and SNEGSKA (reference sequence). The CDR3 region is CSARDIGTIPYEQYF. CDR3 in DNA: TGCAGTGCTAGAGATATCGGAACTATCCCCTACGAGCAGTACTTC.

This clonotype was seen at least ten times. The V gene is TRBV2, the J gene TRBJ2-2; no clear D gene. Germline CDR1 and CDR2: SNHLY and FYNNEI. This CDR3 has 14 residues. Trimming cost V 6 bases and J 1 base, with 9 bases left between them. In DNA form, the CDR3 reads TGTGCCAGCAGGTACACACAGAACACCGGGGAGCTGTTTTTT. Protein sequence: CASRYTQNTGELFF.

This clonotype has a handful of counts. It may be a read error: a sequence one base away is much more abundant. The chain recombines TRBV6-5 with TRBJ1-2; TRBD1 matches 7 bases. CDR1 and CDR2 (germline): MNHEY, SVGAGI. This CDR3 has 15 amino acids. The CDR3 coding sequence is TGTGCCAGCAGTTACAACGACAGGGAGGTGGATGGCTGCACCTTC. This encodes CASSYNDREVDGCTF.

This clonotype was found many times. This clone may be a read error of a much larger clone one base away. The chain joins TRBV6-1 to TRBJ1-2; D unresolved. This CDR3 is 15 amino acids long. The germline V gene has CDR1 MNHNS and CDR2 SASEGT. Trimming pared 6 bases from V and 4 bases from J, leaving 18 bases between. CDR3 nucleotides: TGTGCCAGCAGCGAATACCCCTTGGACGGCTATGGCTACACCTTC. Protein product: CASSEYPLDGYGYTF.

This clonotype has at least ten counts. This sequence joins TRBV7-2 and TRBJ1-1, with D possibly matching TRBD1 (6 bases). Between the trimmed V and J ends, which lost 1 base and 1 base, there was a span of 10 bases. In germline, CDR1 is SGHTA, CDR2 FQGNSA. This CDR3 is built from 15 residues. CDR3 region: CASSLVPGANTEAFF. CDR3 nucleotides: TGTGCCAGCAGCTTAGTTCCAGGGGCGAACACTGAAGCTTTCTTT.

At least ten counts were recorded for this clonotype. The chain couples TRBV20-1 to TRBJ1-1; 7 nucleotides agree with TRBD1. The CDR3 loop spans 10 amino acids. V trimming: 6 bases; J trimming: 8 bases; junction bases outside the gene matches: 3. The V gene's germline CDR1 is DFQATT and CDR2 SNEGSKA (reference sequence). In DNA form, the CDR3 reads TGCAGTGCGAGCAGGGGGGAAGCTTTCTTT. Amino acid sequence: CSASRGEAFF.

The chain combines TRBV4-1 with TRBJ2-7, with 8 bases matching TRBD1. CDR1 MGHRA and CDR2 YSYEKL come from the germline V gene. V was pared by 3 bases and J by 5 bases, with 9 bases of the junction left unmatched. The CDR3 spans 15 residues. The CDR3 loop is CASSQRRDRSHEQYF. The DNA of the CDR3 is TGCGCCAGCAGCCAGCGAAGGGACAGGAGCCACGAGCAGTACTTC.

The J gene is TRBJ2-5, the V gene TRBV5-1, with TRBD2 matching 8 bases. Germline assignment: CDR1 SGHRS and CDR2 YFSETQ. V lost 3 bases and J lost 4; bases outside the gene matches: 8. This CDR3 contains 15 residues. Here the CDR3 DNA reads TGCGCCAGCAGCTCCCCCAGCGGGGGCAGAGAGACCCAGTACTTC. This gives the protein CASSSPSGGRETQYF.

This clonotype was detected many times. J is TRBJ2-7 and V is TRBV12-3 or TRBV12-4; tentatively, D is TRBD2 (5 bases). V was clipped by 1 base and J by 2 bases, with 9 bases between them. The CDR3 covers 14 residues. The CDR3 is CASSLGTAAYEQYF. DNA of the CDR3: TGTGCCAGCAGTTTAGGGACTGCCGCCTACGAGCAGTACTTC.

This clonotype was observed many times. The chain joins TRBV12-3 or TRBV12-4 to TRBJ2-2, with TRBD1 identical over 11 bases. The junction had 2 bases not matched to a gene; V was cut back by 3 bases and J by 5 bases. The CDR3 has 15 residues. In DNA, the CDR3 is TGTGCCAGCAGTTTTGGGACAGGGGGGACCGGGGAGCTGTTTTTT. Residues: CASSFGTGGTGELFF.

At least ten counts were recorded for this clonotype. The chain has TRBV27 and TRBJ1-5, with TRBD1 matching 9 bases. Germline loops: CDR1 MNHEY, CDR2 SMNVEV (reference sequence). This CDR3 has 14 residues. Germline trimming cut 4 bases from V and 7 bases from J; bases unmatched to any gene: 5. CDR3 sequence (DNA): TGTGCCAGCAGTTCCGGACAGGGGATCCAGCCCCAGCATTTT. Its protein is CASSSGQGIQPQHF.

This clonotype appeared many times. The chain links TRBV6-1 to TRBJ2-5; the match to TRBD2 covers 8 bases. V lost 4 bases and J lost 4; bases outside the gene matches: 5. Germline-derived CDR1 and CDR2 are MNHNS and SASEGT. The CDR3 runs 14 residues. The CDR3 nucleotides read TGTGCCAGCAGTGTGGCGGGGGGCAGAGAGACCCAGTACTTC. This sequence encodes CASSVAGGRETQYF.